This T cell receptor (beta chain) was sequenced in a study of cytomegalovirus exposure and HLA in healthy donors. The study, taken as a whole, reports: It was found in a later analysis that first-cohort TCR clusters tended to co-occur in the 100 to 150 validation repertoires. Among TCR sequences, most were rare, though some public TCRs appeared in many donors.

The table lists this clone with a few counts. Its antigen is as yet unknown. CDR3 size: 14 residues. The germline V gene has CDR1 MDHEN and CDR2 SYDVKM. The V segment lost 2 bases and the J segment 0 bases; nucleotides outside the gene matches: 0. Measured with immunoSEQ multiplex PCR; TCRdb has only the in-frame clones, and not every one. The table includes around 55,000 clones, approximately 92% detected once. The clonotype comes from a man aged 18 to 35 in good health and CMV-seronegative. The rearrangement joins TRBV28 to TRBJ1-2; the match to TRBD1 covers 7 bases. Sequencing was performed on PBMCs. This CDR3 reads CASSLGTANYGYTF. The CDR3 DNA reads TGTGCCAGCAGTTTAGGGACAGCTAACTATGGCTACACCTTC.